This entry describes one T cell receptor beta chain. Other DNA sequences in the same sample also yield this CDR3. The data derive from a study of cytomegalovirus exposure and HLA in healthy donors. The PCR made use of 60 Vbeta and 13 Jbeta primers. Here immunoSEQ multiplex PCR was the method, and the copy in TCRdb shows in-frame clones only, minus some. The sample lists 150,000 to 170,000 clones, 60% to 75% occurring once. Unrecorded immune exposure was likely among donors, who were nominally healthy when sampled. The V gene's germline CDR1 is SGHTA and CDR2 FQGNSA. V was trimmed by 4 bases and J by 2 bases, leaving 11 bases between them. The CDR3 sequence is 15 residues long.

This TCR was sampled from a man younger than 30 in good health and CMV-seronegative. This chain connects TRBV7-2 to TRBJ1-4, with D tentatively TRBD1 (6 bases). The sample consisted of PBMCs. The CDR3 loop reads CASSSVTGTNEKLFF. CDR3 sequence (DNA): TGTGCCAGCAGCTCGGTTACAGGGACTAATGAAAAACTGTTTTTT.